This T cell receptor beta chain was observed in a study of CD4 T cells in relation to SARS-CoV-2 and coronaviruses. CD4+ T cells from unexposed donors were obtained before the COVID-19 pandemic (2011-2018). The cells were cultured for about ten days before CD4+ T cells were isolated. Worth noting for this clone: Its antigen is unknown.

Libraries were prepared by immunoSEQ multiplex PCR; TCRdb keeps only in-frame clonotypes and omits some of them. Of 20,000 to 30,000 clones in the sample, about three quarters are singletons; the top ten hold around 9.3%. CDR1 is MNHEY and CDR2 is SVGEGT in the germline V gene. V was pared by 1 base and J by 6 bases, with 2 bases of the junction left unmatched. CDR3 size: 13 residues. The source is a human donor in good health. J is TRBJ1-1 and V is TRBV6-2 or TRBV6-3; 7 bases map to TRBD1. The sequenced material came from CD4+ T cells from PBMCs, cultured in vitro. For the CDR3, the DNA is TGTGCCAGCAGTTACTTGACAGGGTCTGAAGCTTTCTTT. It codes for CASSYLTGSEAFF.